The rows below give T cell receptor beta chains drawn from one sample of a study of T cells in localized non-small cell lung cancer. Profiling relied on immunoSEQ multiplex PCR, and the TCRdb table lists in-frame clones only, not all of them. Of 50,000 to 55,000 clones detected, over 80% appear once; the ten largest clones hold about 18%. Material: peripheral blood mononuclear cells, obtained before any cancer treatment. The receptors here all came from a man aged 35 to 70 with stage III lung adenocarcinoma. The CDR3 runs from the conserved cysteine through the conserved F or W. D genes are given only for firm matches. Clone size is given for some rows only: seen once, a few or many times, or a class if the clone is expanded.

NA	TRBV29-1	NA	TRBJ2-7	TGCAGCGCCCAACGGGAGTCTTCCGAGCAGTACTTC	CSAQRESSEQYF
NA	TRBV7-7	NA	TRBJ2-2	TGTGCCAGCAGCCTGGACAGCCCGAACACCGGGGAGCTGTTTTTT	CASSLDSPNTGELFF
few	TRBV11-2	NA	TRBJ1-1	TGTGCCAGCAGCTTACGGGGGGCAGAAAACACTGAAGCTTTCTTT	CASSLRGAENTEAFF
few	TRBV6-1	NA	TRBJ1-6	TGTGCCAGCAGTGAATTAGGTGGGAATTCACCCCTCCACTTT	CASSELGGNSPLHF
NA	TRBV7-9	NA	TRBJ2-7	TGTGCCAGCAGGGGGAGCGGCTTGCTCTCCTTAGAAGGCGAGCAGTACTTC	CASRGSGLLSLEGEQYF
NA	TRBV2	NA	TRBJ1-5	TGTGCCTGCAGGACTATATCGGATCAGCCCCAGCATTTT	CACRTISDQPQHF
NA	TRBV21-1	NA	TRBJ2-4	TGTGCCAGCAGCAACCCCACCCGGACAGGAGTAGCCAAAAACATTCAGTACTTC	CASSNPTRTGVAKNIQYF
NA	TRBV7-2	NA	TRBJ2-7	TGTGCCAGCAGCTCTTCAGGTGGCGAGCAGTACTTC	CASSSSGGEQYF
NA	TRBV20-1	NA	TRBJ1-2	TGCAGTGCAAACCGACGCGCTGGCTACACCTTC	CSANRRAGYTF
few	TRBV7-9	TRBD1	TRBJ1-3	TGTGCCAGCAGCGCAACAGGGGCCGGAAACACCATATATTTT	CASSATGAGNTIYF
few	TRBV5-1	TRBD2	TRBJ2-2	TGCGCCAGCAAAATCCGAGCGGGAGGCGGCACCGGGGAGCTGTTTTTT	CASKIRAGGGTGELFF